These 21 T cell receptor beta chains came from one sample sequenced in a study of T cells after yellow fever vaccination. TCRdb recomputed calls from the 5' RACE reads with MiXCR, one row per CDR3 protein. The sample shows approximately 260,000 distinct CDR3 sequences, 10% to 15% of them seen only once. The input for sequencing was CD4+ T cells sorted from PBMCs, taken 45 days after the yellow fever booster vaccination. The receptors come from a man aged 25-45 years who received the YFV17D yellow fever vaccine.

The chain couples TRBV19 to TRBJ2-3; 10 bases match TRBD2. CDR1 LNHDA and CDR2 SQIVND come from the germline V gene (reference sequence). This CDR3 has 12 residues. CDR3 DNA sequence: TGTGCGAGCGGGAGGGCCATAGATACGCAGTATTTT. Amino acid sequence: CASGRAIDTQYF. Together with reference TRBV19 and TRBJ2-3, the CDR3 gives the full variable domain: DGGITQSPKYLFRKEGQNVTLSCEQNLNHDAMYWYRQDPGQGLRLIYYSQIVNDFQKGDIAEGYSVSREKKESFPLTVTSAQKNPTAFYLCASGRAIDTQYFGPGTRLTVL.

In nucleotides, the CDR3 is TGTGCCAGCACTCTCCGACAGGGGAGACTGGATGAAAAACTGTTTTTT. It translates to CASTLRQGRLDEKLFF. The chain uses TRBV6-1 and TRBJ1-4; 8 bases agree with TRBD1. This CDR3 spans 16 amino acids. CDR1 and CDR2 from the germline V gene are MNHNS and SASEGT. V shed 7 bases, J shed 6 bases, and the junction held 13 bases outside the gene matches.

This clonotype was counted a few times. This chain joins TRBV7-3 and TRBJ2-1; D is perhaps TRBD1 (5 bases). This CDR3 has 16 residues. V dropped 3 bases and J dropped 0 bases, with 12 bases sitting between them. From germline, CDR1 is SGHTA and CDR2 FQGTGA. As DNA, the CDR3 is TGTGCCAGCAGCTTCCAGGGTGCGAGCTCCTACAATGAGCAGTTCTTC. Translation: CASSFQGASSYNEQFF.

J is TRBJ1-2 and V is TRBV7-2, with 7 bases that match TRBD1. Germline values: CDR1 SGHTA, CDR2 FQGNSA. This CDR3 has 12 residues. Losses at the gene ends were 5 bases for V and 10 bases for J; bases not matched to a gene: 7. Here the CDR3 reads CASSAATGTYTF. The CDR3, as DNA: TGTGCCAGCAGCGCAGCGACAGGGACCTACACCTTC.

This chain links TRBV5-1 with TRBJ2-5; D could derive from TRBD1 or TRBD2 (7 bases each). Trimming stripped 1 base from V and 2 bases from J, with 15 bases between. Germline V gene sequence: CDR1 SGHRS, CDR2 YFSETQ. This CDR3 spans 16 amino acids. This CDR3 reads CASSLTQGRGQETQYF. The DNA of the CDR3 is TGCGCCAGCAGCTTGACACAGGGGAGGGGTCAAGAGACCCAGTACTTC. The full variable domain, its missing parts supplied by reference TRBV5-1 and TRBJ2-5, is KAGVTQTPRYLIKTRGQQVTLSCSPISGHRSVSWYQQTPGQGLQFLFEYFSETQRNKGNFPGRFSGRQFSNSRSEMNVSTLELGDSALYLCASSLTQGRGQETQYFGPGTRLLVL.

This clonotype was recorded a few times. The chain couples TRBV12-3 or TRBV12-4 to TRBJ1-1, with unresolved D. The length of the CDR3 is 12 residues. V lost 0 bases and J 5 bases, leaving 4 bases between the germline ends. The CDR3 loop is CASSLAGTEAFF. In nucleotides, the CDR3 is TGTGCCAGCAGTTTAGCAGGTACTGAAGCTTTCTTT.

The J gene is TRBJ1-1, the V gene TRBV6-5; 8 positions match TRBD1. Germline loops: CDR1 MNHEY, CDR2 SVGAGI. CDR3 size: 12 residues. After removal of 5 bases from V and 4 bases from J, the junction contained 0 bases not matched to a gene. CDR3 coding DNA: TGTGCCAGCAGTACAGGGGGCACTGAAGCTTTCTTT. Protein: CASSTGGTEAFF.

This clonotype was seen more than once but under ten times. The rearrangement links TRBV30 to TRBJ2-7; perhaps TRBD2 as D (6 bases). This CDR3 is built from 13 residues. V was clipped by 2 bases and J by 3 bases, with 11 bases between them. Germline assignment: CDR1 GTSNPN and CDR2 SVGIG (reference sequence). Here the CDR3 DNA reads TGTGCCTGGAGTAGTCTGGAGGGCTACGAGCAGTACTTC. Its translation: CAWSSLEGYEQYF.

V and J are TRBV7-2 and TRBJ2-1; tentative D call: TRBD1 (5 bases). CDR3 length: 14 residues. Germline V gene data show CDR1 as SGHTA and CDR2 as FQGNSA. V lost 3 bases and J 5 bases, leaving 11 bases between the germline ends. This CDR3 reads CASSFSGSNNEQFF. Here the CDR3 DNA reads TGTGCCAGCAGCTTCTCAGGGTCCAACAATGAGCAGTTCTTC.

The genes are TRBV5-1 and TRBJ2-1; 11 bases align to TRBD2. This CDR3 is built from 16 residues. V lost 0 bases to trimming and J lost 6 bases; unmatched junction nucleotides: 5. Germline assignment: CDR1 SGHRS and CDR2 YFSETQ. The CDR3 DNA follows: TGCGCCAGCAGCTTGGAGGTAGCGGGAGGGCGCAATGAGCAGTTCTTC. Amino acids: CASSLEVAGGRNEQFF.

This clonotype showed up many times. The rearrangement uses TRBV12-3 or TRBV12-4 and TRBJ1-2; the D is unclear. The CDR3 is 11 amino acids. The V end lost 5 bases, the J end lost 4 bases, and 5 bases lay between the germline ends. This chain's CDR3 is CASSPSYGYTF. The CDR3 bases are TGTGCCAGCAGTCCGAGCTATGGCTACACCTTC.

This clonotype was observed once. An end of the junction differs from the germline gene, which may be a read error. The rearrangement joins TRBV3-1 to TRBJ1-1, with no clear D. Germline V gene lookup returns CDR1 LGHDT and CDR2 YNNKEL (reference sequence). The CDR3 is 15 amino acids. CDR3 region: CATSQEVPWNTEAFF. As DNA, the CDR3 is TGTGCCACCAGCCAAGAGGTCCCTTGGAACACTGAAGCTTTCTTT.

The chain joins TRBV4-3 to TRBJ2-3; no definite D call. The V gene lost 3 bases and the J gene lost 4 bases, with 11 bases spanning the gap. CDR3 length equals 14 residues. Germline lookup yields CDR1 LGHNA and CDR2 YSLEER. The CDR3 loop is CASSHSNRPDTQYF. Here the CDR3 DNA reads TGCGCCAGCAGCCATTCCAATAGGCCAGATACGCAGTATTTT.

The chain combines TRBV6-1 with TRBJ2-2; a weak D match, TRBD2 (6 bases). The V and J ends lost 6 bases and 4 bases respectively, with 15 bases between them. The germline CDR1 and CDR2 sequences are MNHNS and SASEGT. This CDR3 spans 15 amino acids. The CDR3 region is CASRKAAGSTGELFF. The CDR3 DNA reads as TGTGCCAGCAGAAAAGCGGCGGGGAGCACCGGGGAGCTGTTTTTT.

The chain employs TRBV28 and TRBJ2-7, with 8 bases fitting TRBD2. The trim removed 7 bases at V and 0 bases at J, leaving 8 bases unmatched. The CDR3 has 15 amino acids. CDR1 MDHEN and CDR2 SYDVKM come from the germline V gene. DNA of the CDR3: TGTGCCAGCACGTCGGCGGGAGGCCCCTCCTACGAGCAGTACTTC. Translation: CASTSAGGPSYEQYF.

The V call is TRBV19, the J call TRBJ2-5; 7 nucleotides agree with TRBD2. V lost 3 bases and J lost 4; bases outside the gene matches: 5. Germline CDR1 reads LNHDA; CDR2 reads SQIVND (reference sequence). The CDR3 totals 14 residues. The CDR3 bases are TGTGCCAGTAGTATCAAGACTAGCCGAGAGACCCAGTACTTC. Translating it yields CASSIKTSRETQYF.

This chain uses TRBV7-9 with TRBJ1-4; 7 bases fit TRBD1. This CDR3 region has 14 residues. The germline CDR1 and CDR2 sequences are SEHNR and FQNEAQ (reference sequence). Trimming cost V 1 base and J 7 bases; bases outside gene matches: 3. CDR3 residues: CASSLGQGGEKLFF. The CDR3 DNA reads as TGTGCCAGCAGCTTAGGACAGGGCGGTGAAAAACTGTTTTTT.

The V gene is TRBV12-3 or TRBV12-4, the J gene TRBJ2-1, with 7 bases identical to TRBD2. V trimming: 5 bases; J trimming: 7 bases; junction bases outside the gene matches: 14. This CDR3 contains 16 residues. The CDR3 loop reads CASSTRSGWPENEQFF. CDR3 in DNA: TGTGCCAGCAGTACTCGTAGCGGGTGGCCGGAGAATGAGCAGTTCTTC.

This clonotype was seen only a few times. V is TRBV28 and J is TRBJ2-7; D tentatively fits TRBD1 or TRBD2 (5 bases each). V lost 4 bases to trimming and J lost 4 bases, with 20 bases between them. The CDR3 has 16 residues. CDR1 and CDR2 from the germline V gene are MDHEN and SYDVKM. CDR3 region: CASSSRGTSNNYEQYF. CDR3 DNA sequence: TGTGCCAGCAGTTCCCGTGGGACCTCAAATAATTACGAGCAGTACTTC.

The rearrangement uses TRBV12-3 or TRBV12-4 and TRBJ2-1; D could derive from TRBD1 or TRBD2 (5 bases each). The V end was cut by 6 bases, the J end by 8 bases, with 14 bases between. The CDR3 is 13 amino acids. This CDR3 reads CASSPLREYEQFF. The CDR3 region has the DNA TGTGCCAGCAGCCCGCTCAGGGAGTATGAGCAGTTCTTC.

The sample holds a few counts of this clonotype. This may stem from a read error, because a much larger clone lies one nucleotide away. This chain connects TRBV7-2 to TRBJ2-7, with no clear D. Germline loops: CDR1 SGHTA, CDR2 FQGNSA. V lost 1 base and J lost 1, with 2 bases in between. The CDR3 covers 12 residues. Here the CDR3 reads CASSLESYEQYF. CDR3 in DNA: TGTGCCAGCAGCTTAGAATCCTACGAGCAGTACTTC.